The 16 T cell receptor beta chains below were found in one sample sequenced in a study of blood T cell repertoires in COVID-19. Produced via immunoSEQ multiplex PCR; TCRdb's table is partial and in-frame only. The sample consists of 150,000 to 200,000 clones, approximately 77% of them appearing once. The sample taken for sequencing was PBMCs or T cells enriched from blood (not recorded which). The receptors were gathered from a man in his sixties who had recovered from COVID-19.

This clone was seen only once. CDR3 sequence: CAISYTASGANVLTF. The CDR3 DNA reads TGTGCCATCAGCTATACAGCATCTGGGGCCAACGTCCTGACTTTC. The gene calls are TRBV10-3 and TRBJ2-6; D ambiguous. Germline CDR1 and CDR2: ENHRY and SYGVKD. The CDR3 is made up of 15 amino acids. V lost 6 bases and J lost 1, with 10 bases in between.

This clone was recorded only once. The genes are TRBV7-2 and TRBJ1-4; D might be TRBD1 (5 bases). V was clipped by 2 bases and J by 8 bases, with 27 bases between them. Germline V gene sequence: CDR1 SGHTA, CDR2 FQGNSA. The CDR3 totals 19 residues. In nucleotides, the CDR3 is TGTGCCAGCAGCTTATTCCCCCAGGACGGGCAGGGCAATGTGGAAAAACTGTTTTTT. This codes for CASSLFPQDGQGNVEKLFF.

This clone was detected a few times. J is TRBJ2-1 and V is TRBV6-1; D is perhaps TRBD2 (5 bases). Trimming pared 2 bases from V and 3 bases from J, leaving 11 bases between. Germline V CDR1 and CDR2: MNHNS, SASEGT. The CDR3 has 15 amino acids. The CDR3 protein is CASSESRGIYNEQFF. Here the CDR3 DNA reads TGTGCCAGCAGTGAATCCCGGGGAATCTACAATGAGCAGTTCTTC.

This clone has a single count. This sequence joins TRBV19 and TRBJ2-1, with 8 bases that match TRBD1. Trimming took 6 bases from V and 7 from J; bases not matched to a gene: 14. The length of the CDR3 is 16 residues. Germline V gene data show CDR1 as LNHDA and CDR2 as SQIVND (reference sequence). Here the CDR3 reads CASRSFRTGPGNEQFF. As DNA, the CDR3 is TGTGCCAGTAGGAGCTTTCGGACAGGGCCGGGAAATGAGCAGTTCTTC. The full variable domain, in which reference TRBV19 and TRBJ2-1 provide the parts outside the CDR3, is DGGITQSPKYLFRKEGQNVTLSCEQNLNHDAMYWYRQDPGQGLRLIYYSQIVNDFQKGDIAEGYSVSREKKESFPLTVTSAQKNPTAFYLCASRSFRTGPGNEQFFGPGTRLTVL.

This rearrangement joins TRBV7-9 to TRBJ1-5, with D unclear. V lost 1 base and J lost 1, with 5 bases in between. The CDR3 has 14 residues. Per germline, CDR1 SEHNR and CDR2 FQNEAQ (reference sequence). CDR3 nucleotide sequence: TGTGCCAGCAGCTTAGACGGGAGCAATCAGCCCCAGCATTTT. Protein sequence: CASSLDGSNQPQHF.

CDR3 sequence reads: CASSLGQGQYSPYEQYF. CDR3 bases: TGTGCCAGCAGCTTAGGACAGGGTCAATACTCCCCCTACGAGCAGTACTTC. V gene TRBV7-9 combines with J gene TRBJ2-7; the match to TRBD1 covers 7 bases. CDR1 is SEHNR, CDR2 FQNEAQ, per germline (reference sequence). The CDR3 is 17 amino acids. J lost 2 bases, V lost 1 base, and 11 bases had no gene match.

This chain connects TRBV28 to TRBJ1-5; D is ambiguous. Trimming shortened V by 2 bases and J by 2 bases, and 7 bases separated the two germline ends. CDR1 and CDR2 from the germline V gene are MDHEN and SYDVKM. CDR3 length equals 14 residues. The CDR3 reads CASSLLGRNQPQHF. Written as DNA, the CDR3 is TGTGCCAGCAGTTTACTCGGTCGCAATCAGCCCCAGCATTTT.

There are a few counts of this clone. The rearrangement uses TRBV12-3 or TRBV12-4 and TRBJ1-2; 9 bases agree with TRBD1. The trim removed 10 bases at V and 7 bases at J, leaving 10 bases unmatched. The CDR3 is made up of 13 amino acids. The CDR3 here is CATKGQGHSGYTF. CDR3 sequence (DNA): TGTGCCACCAAAGGACAGGGGCATAGTGGCTACACCTTC.

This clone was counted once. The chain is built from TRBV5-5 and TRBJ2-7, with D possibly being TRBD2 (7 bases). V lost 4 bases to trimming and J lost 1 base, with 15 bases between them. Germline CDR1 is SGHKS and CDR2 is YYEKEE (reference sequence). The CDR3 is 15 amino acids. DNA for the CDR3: TGTGCCAGCAGCCCCTTTGAGGGGGGGTCCTACGAGCAGTACTTC. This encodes CASSPFEGGSYEQYF.

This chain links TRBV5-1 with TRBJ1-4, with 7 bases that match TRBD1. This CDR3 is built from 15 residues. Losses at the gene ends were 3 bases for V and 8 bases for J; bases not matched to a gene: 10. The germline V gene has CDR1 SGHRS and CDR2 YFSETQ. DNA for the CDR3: TGCGCCAGCAGCTCGACAGGGTTGAGTAACGAAAAACTGTTTTTT. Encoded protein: CASSSTGLSNEKLFF.

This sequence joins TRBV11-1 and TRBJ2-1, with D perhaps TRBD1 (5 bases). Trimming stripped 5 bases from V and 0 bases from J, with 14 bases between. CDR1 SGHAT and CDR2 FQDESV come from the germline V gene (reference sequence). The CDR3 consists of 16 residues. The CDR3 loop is CASSAIRAVSYNEQFF. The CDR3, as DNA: TGTGCCAGCAGCGCCATCAGGGCCGTCTCCTACAATGAGCAGTTCTTC.

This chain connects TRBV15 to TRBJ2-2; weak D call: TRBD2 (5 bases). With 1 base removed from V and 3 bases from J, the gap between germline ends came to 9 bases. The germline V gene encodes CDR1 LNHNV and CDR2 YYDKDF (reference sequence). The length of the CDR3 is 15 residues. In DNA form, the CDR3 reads TGTGCCACCAGCAGAGGGACCGGGGACACCGGGGAGCTGTTTTTT. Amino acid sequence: CATSRGTGDTGELFF.

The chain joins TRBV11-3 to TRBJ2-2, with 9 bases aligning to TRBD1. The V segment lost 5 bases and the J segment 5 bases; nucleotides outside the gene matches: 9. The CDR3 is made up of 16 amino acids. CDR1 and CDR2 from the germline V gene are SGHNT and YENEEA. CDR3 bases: TGTGCCAGCAGCCTAAGGGACAGGGTCGGAACCGGGGAGCTGTTTTTT. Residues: CASSLRDRVGTGELFF.

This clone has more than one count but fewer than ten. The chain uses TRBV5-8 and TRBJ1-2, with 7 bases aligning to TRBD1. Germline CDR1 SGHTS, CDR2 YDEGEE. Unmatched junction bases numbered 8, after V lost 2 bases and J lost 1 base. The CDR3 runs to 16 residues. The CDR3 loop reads CASSLGAGTVNYGYTF. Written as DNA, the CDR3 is TGTGCCAGCAGCTTAGGGGCCGGGACAGTTAACTATGGCTACACCTTC.

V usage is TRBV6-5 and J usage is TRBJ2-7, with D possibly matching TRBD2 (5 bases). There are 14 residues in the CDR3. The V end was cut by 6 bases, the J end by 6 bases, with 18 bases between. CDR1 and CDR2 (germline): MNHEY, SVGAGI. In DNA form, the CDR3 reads TGTGCCAGCAGCCGCCTGCGGGCTGGAGGCGAGCAGTACTTC. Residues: CASSRLRAGGEQYF.

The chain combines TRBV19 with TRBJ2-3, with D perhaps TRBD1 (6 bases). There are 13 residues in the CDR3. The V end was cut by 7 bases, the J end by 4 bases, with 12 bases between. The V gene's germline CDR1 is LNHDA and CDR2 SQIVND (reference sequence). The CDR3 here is CASMIRGADTQYF. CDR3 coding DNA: TGTGCCAGTATGATCAGGGGCGCAGATACGCAGTATTTT.